This T cell receptor (beta chain) derives from a study of cytomegalovirus exposure and HLA in healthy donors. Whole-study findings and limits: The study labeled under 200 TCR beta chains cytomegalovirus-associated. A later analysis linked around 15,000 TCR beta sequences to HLA alleles at 0.05 false discovery rate. Highest at DRB1 and lowest at HLA-C, TCR association rates differed among HLA loci in a later analysis.

PCR primers comprised 60 Vbeta and 13 Jbeta primers. Sequenced by immunoSEQ multiplex PCR; TCRdb stores in-frame clones only, minus some. Among approximately 150,000 clones listed, over 60% were seen once. Remarks on this clone: The antigen is undetermined.

Sequencing input: PBMCs. The receptor was derived from a man aged 40-50 years in good health and CMV-seropositive.

CDR3 coding DNA: TGTGCCTGGAGTTTTACGGTTTCCTACGAGCAGTACTTC. Amino acid sequence: CAWSFTVSYEQYF. This rearrangement joins TRBV30 to TRBJ2-7; the D is unclear. The CDR3 extends over 13 amino acids. Trimming cost V 2 bases and J 1 base, with 9 bases left between them. The germline gives CDR1 GTSNPN, CDR2 SVGIG (reference sequence).